This TCR beta chain was sequenced during a study of T cells in localized non-small cell lung cancer (dated by TCRdb to about 2020). Concerning the study at large: The study examined T cell repertoires in approximately 240 patients with early-stage NSCLC and compared tumors with uninvolved tumor-adjacent lungs. The cohort comprised some 220 treatment-naïve NSCLC patients with resected, localized lung tumors. A mean age of around 66 years was recorded for the NSCLC patients, of whom more than 120 were male and 95 to 110 were female. General conclusions and limits of the study: Because the study design was exploratory, TCR variables were selected using unadjusted p-values without false-discovery rate correction. Because multi-region tumor sequencing was not performed, intratumor heterogeneity could not be ruled out. Uninvolved tumor-adjacent lung showed the highest T cell clonality, higher than tumor, which suggests more focused antigenic responses in the uninvolved tumor-adjacent lung. A median of approximately 50 of the top 100 tumor clones turned up in the paired uninvolved adjacent lung, and 25 to 35 of those clones also ranked among the top 100 of that same adjacent lung. Higher blood T cell density associated with longer overall survival, while higher adjacent-lung clonality associated with shorter survival.

Via the germline V gene, CDR1 is MNHNS and CDR2 SASEGT. At the junction V is shortened by 6 bases and J by 6 bases; bases outside the gene matches: 6. The CDR3 sequence holds 14 residues, the cysteine and phenylalanine included. The kept DNA is CDR3 alone, 42 bases in frame from the first base. As concerns this clone: This receptor's antigen is unknown. No clone much larger than this one lies a single base away; base qualities are absent.

At diagnosis, peripheral blood, uninvolved tumor-adjacent lung and tumor were collected and were preserved as a mix of fresh-frozen and FFPE material. For TCR repertoire profiling, blood samples were analyzed as peripheral blood mononuclear cells. The immunoSEQ Assay was used to sequence TCR beta CDR3 regions from DNA. From the authors' description of their analysis: T cell density was computed as TCR beta template counts normalized to usable DNA estimated by amplifying housekeeping genes. Richness was estimated using the preseqR package, with extrapolation to 400,000 templates for PBMC samples and to 120,000 templates for tissue samples. Clonality was taken to be one minus Pielou's evenness. To identify tissue-enriched TCRs, differential abundance testing was run on productive amino-acid clonotypes with a minimum total count of 5 and an alpha of 0.1. The Jaccard Index and the Morisita Overlap Index were used to measure how much the repertoires overlapped between compartments. GLIPH grouped TCR beta CDR3s together with public tetramer-defined viral CDR3s, and a viral motif had to include at least three viral sequences and show V-gene enrichment. TCRdb limited this immuneACCESS table to in-frame rearrangements with V and J called. A share of clones is missing; checked studies link under half to unresolved V genes, and the rest is unexplained. V and J calls and clone size come straight from that table; D and trimming were deduced from the DNA. The sample includes 75,000 to 80,000 clones, with approximately 80% observed a single time. More than 9% of the sample lies in the top ten.

The source was peripheral blood, collected before any cancer treatment. The receptor's source is a female donor aged 60 or older with stage I lung adenocarcinoma. The V gene is TRBV6-1 and the J gene is TRBJ2-2; 8 bases in the junction line up with TRBD2. The DNA reads as follows: TGTGCCAGCAGGGGACTAGGGGATCCCGGGGAGCTGTTTTTT. This translates into CASRGLGDPGELFF.